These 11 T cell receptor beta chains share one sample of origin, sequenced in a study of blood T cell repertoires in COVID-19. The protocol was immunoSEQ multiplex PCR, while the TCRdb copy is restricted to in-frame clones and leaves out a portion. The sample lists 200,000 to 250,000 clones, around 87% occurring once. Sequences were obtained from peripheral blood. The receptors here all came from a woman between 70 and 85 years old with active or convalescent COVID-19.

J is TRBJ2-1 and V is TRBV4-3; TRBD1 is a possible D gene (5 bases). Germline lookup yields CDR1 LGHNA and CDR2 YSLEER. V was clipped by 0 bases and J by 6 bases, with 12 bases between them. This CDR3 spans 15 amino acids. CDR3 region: CASSQDRVDGNEQFF. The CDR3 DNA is TGCGCCAGCAGCCAAGACAGGGTTGACGGCAATGAGCAGTTCTTC.

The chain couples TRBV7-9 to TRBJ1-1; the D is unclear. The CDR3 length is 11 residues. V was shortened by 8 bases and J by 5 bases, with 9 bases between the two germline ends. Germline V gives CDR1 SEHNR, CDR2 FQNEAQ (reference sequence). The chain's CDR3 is CASSGLTEAFF. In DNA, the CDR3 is TGTGCCAGCTCAGGTTTGACTGAAGCTTTCTTT.

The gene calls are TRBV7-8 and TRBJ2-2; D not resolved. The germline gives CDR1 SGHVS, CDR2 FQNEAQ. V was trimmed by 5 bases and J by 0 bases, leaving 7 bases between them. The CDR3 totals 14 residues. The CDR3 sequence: CASSQRANTGELFF. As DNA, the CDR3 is TGTGCCAGCAGCCAACGGGCGAACACCGGGGAGCTGTTTTTT.

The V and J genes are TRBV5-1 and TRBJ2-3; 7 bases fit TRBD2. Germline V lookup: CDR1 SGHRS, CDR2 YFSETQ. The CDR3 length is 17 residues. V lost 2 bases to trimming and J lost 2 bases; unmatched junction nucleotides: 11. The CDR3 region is CASSFPLTSRDTDTQYF. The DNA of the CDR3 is TGCGCCAGCAGCTTCCCCCTGACTAGCAGGGACACAGATACGCAGTATTTT.

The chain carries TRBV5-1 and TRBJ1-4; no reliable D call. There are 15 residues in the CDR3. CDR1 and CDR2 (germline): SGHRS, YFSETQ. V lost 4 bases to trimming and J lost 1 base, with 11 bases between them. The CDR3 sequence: CASSHGLGTNEKLFF. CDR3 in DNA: TGCGCCAGCAGCCACGGCCTAGGAACTAATGAAAAACTGTTTTTT.

In DNA, the CDR3 is TGTGCCAGCAGCAAAGGCCTCCCCGGTGGCTACACCTTC. Its protein product is CASSKGLPGGYTF. The chain uses TRBV3-1 (or the pseudogene TRBV3-2) and TRBJ1-2; D call uncertain. The CDR3 runs to 13 residues. V was shortened by 5 bases and J by 7 bases, with 14 bases between the two germline ends. CDR1 and CDR2 (germline): LGHDT, YNNKEL (reference sequence).

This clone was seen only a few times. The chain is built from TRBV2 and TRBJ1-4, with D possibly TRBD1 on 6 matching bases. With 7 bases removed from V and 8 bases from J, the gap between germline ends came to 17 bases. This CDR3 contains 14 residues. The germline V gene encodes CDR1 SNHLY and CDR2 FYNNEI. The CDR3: CASNQGSRLEKLFF. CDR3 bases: TGTGCCAGCAATCAGGGGAGCCGACTCGAAAAACTGTTTTTT. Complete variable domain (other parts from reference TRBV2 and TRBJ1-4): EPEVTQTPSHQVTQMGQEVILRCVPISNHLYFYWYRQILGQKVEFLVSFYNNEISEKSEIFDDQFSVERPDGSNFTLKIRSTKLEDSAMYFCASNQGSRLEKLFFGSGTQLSVL.

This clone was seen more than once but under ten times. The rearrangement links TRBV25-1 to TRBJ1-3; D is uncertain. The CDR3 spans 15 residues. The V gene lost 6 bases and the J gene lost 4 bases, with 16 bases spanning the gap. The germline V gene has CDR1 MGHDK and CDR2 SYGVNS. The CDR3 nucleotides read TGTGCCAGCAGCGGCTACGACACGCTCGGAAACACCATATATTTT. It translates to CASSGYDTLGNTIYF.

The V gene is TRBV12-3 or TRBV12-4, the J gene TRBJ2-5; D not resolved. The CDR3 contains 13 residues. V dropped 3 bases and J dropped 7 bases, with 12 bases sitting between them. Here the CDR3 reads CASSFFRYRTQYF. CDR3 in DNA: TGTGCCAGCAGTTTTTTCAGGTATAGGACCCAGTACTTC.

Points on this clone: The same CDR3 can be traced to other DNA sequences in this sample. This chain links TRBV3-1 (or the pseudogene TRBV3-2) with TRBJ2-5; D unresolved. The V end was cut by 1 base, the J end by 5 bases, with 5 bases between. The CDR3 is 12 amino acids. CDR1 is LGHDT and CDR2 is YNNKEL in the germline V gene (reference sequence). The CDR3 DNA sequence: TGTGCCAGCAGCCAAGCGGGTGAGACCCAGTACTTC. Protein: CASSQAGETQYF.

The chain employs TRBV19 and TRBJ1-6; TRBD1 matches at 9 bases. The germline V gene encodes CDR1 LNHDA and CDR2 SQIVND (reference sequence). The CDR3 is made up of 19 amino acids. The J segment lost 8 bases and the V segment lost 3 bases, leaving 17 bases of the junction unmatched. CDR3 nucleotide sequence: TGTGCCAGTAGTATTCTCACACCCGGGACAGGGATGGTGTATTCACCCCTCCACTTT. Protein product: CASSILTPGTGMVYSPLHF.